Shown below are 32 T cell receptor beta chains from a single sample sequenced in a study of immune evolution from preneoplasia to lung adenocarcinoma. The data were produced by immunoSEQ multiplex PCR, yet TCRdb's version contains in-frame clones alone and is incomplete. Of 6,000 to 7,500 clones listed, roughly 73% are singletons. The sequenced sample was FFPE lung adenocarcinoma in situ tissue. These receptor sequences come from a donor at least 70 years old with lung adenocarcinoma.

The chain's CDR3 is CAWNAGTGGWYGYTF. For the CDR3, the DNA is TGTGCCTGGAACGCCGGGACAGGCGGATGGTATGGCTACACCTTC. The chain employs TRBV30 and TRBJ1-2; 8 bases line up with TRBD1. The CDR3 length is 15 residues. Per the germline V gene, CDR1 is GTSNPN and CDR2 is SVGIG (reference sequence). V lost 4 bases to trimming and J lost 5 bases; unmatched junction nucleotides: 12.

In the case of this clone: One junction end disagrees with the germline gene, perhaps due to a read error. The CDR3 bases are TGTGCTAGCAGCTTACAAGGACAGAAGAATTATGGCTACACCTTC. It codes for CASSLQGQKNYGYTF. The V call is TRBV7-7, the J call TRBJ1-2, with a tentative D call TRBD1 (6 bases). There are 15 residues in the CDR3. CDR1 SSHAT and CDR2 FNYEAQ come from the germline V gene (reference sequence). Based on the CDR3 plus reference TRBV7-7 and TRBJ1-2, the full variable domain is GAGVSQSPRYKVTKRGQDVTLRCDPISSHATLYWYQQALGQGPEFLTYFNYEAQPDKSGLPSDRFSAERPEGSISTLTIQRTEQRDSAMYRCASSLQGQKNYGYTFGSGTRLTVV.

The V and J genes are TRBV10-3 and TRBJ1-1; D remains unclear. Trimming cost V 0 bases and J 1 base, with 3 bases left between them. The germline gives CDR1 ENHRY, CDR2 SYGVKD. The CDR3 spans 13 residues. The chain's CDR3 is CAISESENTEAFF. Here the CDR3 DNA reads TGTGCCATCAGTGAGTCGGAGAACACTGAAGCTTTCTTT.

Sample share makes this clone medium-sized. This chain uses TRBV2 with TRBJ1-5, with a weak D call TRBD1 (6 bases). Germline CDR1 is SNHLY and CDR2 is FYNNEI. V lost 6 bases and J 3 bases, leaving 15 bases between the germline ends. The CDR3 has 15 amino acids. Here the CDR3 reads CASSLPRGTNQPQHF. CDR3 DNA sequence: TGTGCCAGCAGCCTGCCGAGGGGGACCAATCAGCCCCAGCATTTT.

The chain joins TRBV2 to TRBJ1-1; 7 bases line up with TRBD1. From germline, CDR1 is SNHLY and CDR2 FYNNEI. The V and J ends lost 5 bases and 3 bases, in that order; junction bases with no gene match: 6. The length of the CDR3 is 14 residues. The CDR3 DNA reads as TGTGCCAGCAGTTCTACTCAGGGGGACACTGAAGCTTTCTTT. Its translation: CASSSTQGDTEAFF.

J is TRBJ1-1 and V is TRBV18, with 7 bases that match TRBD1. The junction had 6 bases not matched to a gene; V was cut back by 2 bases and J by 6 bases. There are 14 residues in the CDR3. Germline lookup yields CDR1 KGHSH and CDR2 LQKENI. CDR3 sequence reads: CASSPGTAKSEAFF. The CDR3 nucleotides are TGTGCCAGCTCACCAGGGACAGCAAAATCTGAAGCTTTCTTT.

The chain has TRBV30 and TRBJ1-5; 9 bases map to TRBD1. V lost 3 bases and J lost 6; bases outside the gene matches: 6. The CDR3 sequence is 14 residues long. Germline V gene sequence: CDR1 GTSNPN, CDR2 SVGIG (reference sequence). The CDR3 region has the DNA TGTGCCTGGAGGCCTACAGGGGGCAGTCAGCCCCAGCATTTT. Translated, it gives CAWRPTGGSQPQHF.

This clone occurred a few times. J is TRBJ1-1 and V is TRBV6-6; D is ambiguous. Germline assignment: CDR1 MNHNY and CDR2 SVGAGI (reference sequence). Trimming took off 7 bases at V and 10 bases at J, with 19 bases between the two ends. The CDR3 runs 13 residues. The DNA for the CDR3 is TGTGCCAGCATCTACGAGGGAAGGGTCGGAGCTTTCTTT. This sequence encodes CASIYEGRVGAFF.

V is TRBV6-5 and J is TRBJ1-2, with TRBD1 identical over 10 bases. This CDR3 has 14 residues. Germline V gives CDR1 MNHEY, CDR2 SVGAGI. Germline trimming cut 6 bases from V and 8 bases from J; bases unmatched to any gene: 9. CDR3 sequence reads: CASSTGTGVQGYTF. The DNA for the CDR3 is TGTGCCAGCAGCACCGGGACAGGGGTACAGGGCTACACCTTC.

The gene calls are TRBV6-4 and TRBJ1-2; D uncertain. CDR1 and CDR2 from the germline V gene are MRHNA and SNTAGT. The V end was cut by 9 bases, the J end by 7 bases, with 12 bases between. The CDR3 totals 11 residues. CDR3: CASRRVVGYTF. Written as DNA, the CDR3 is TGTGCCAGTCGGAGAGTTGTTGGCTACACCTTC.

CDR3 sequence: CASSIHARLNTEAFF. The CDR3 DNA reads TGTGCCAGTAGTATCCATGCCCGGTTGAACACTGAAGCTTTCTTT. The chain recombines TRBV19 with TRBJ1-1; D is undetermined. This CDR3 is built from 15 residues. CDR1 and CDR2 (germline): LNHDA, SQIVND (reference sequence). Deletions cut 3 bases from V and 0 bases from J, with 11 bases between.

This clone was counted between two and nine times. The chain combines TRBV4-1 with TRBJ2-2, with D unresolved. The V gene lost 0 bases and the J gene lost 6 bases, with 11 bases spanning the gap. The CDR3 has 15 amino acids. The germline V gene encodes CDR1 MGHRA and CDR2 YSYEKL. The CDR3 region is CASSQEPPGAGELFF. CDR3 bases: TGCGCCAGCAGCCAAGAACCGCCGGGCGCCGGGGAGCTGTTTTTT.

The chain is built from TRBV4-1 and TRBJ2-5; D is unresolved. This CDR3 contains 13 residues. The germline V gene encodes CDR1 MGHRA and CDR2 YSYEKL. V was pared by 1 base and J by 5 bases, with 8 bases between. CDR3 sequence (DNA): TGCGCCAGCAGCCAAGGAGTGAGGGAGACCCAGTACTTC. It translates to CASSQGVRETQYF.

The chain combines TRBV7-8 with TRBJ2-2; D uncertain. Between the trimmed V and J ends, which lost 3 bases and 7 bases, there was a span of 3 bases. Germline values: CDR1 SGHVS, CDR2 FQNEAQ. This CDR3 spans 11 amino acids. CDR3 protein: CASSFGGELFF. CDR3 coding DNA: TGTGCCAGCAGCTTTGGCGGGGAGCTGTTTTTT.

In its sample, this clone was seen once. This rearrangement joins TRBV29-1 to TRBJ2-7, with 7 bases aligning to TRBD2. The J segment lost 4 bases and the V segment lost 8 bases, leaving 11 bases of the junction unmatched. This CDR3 is 13 amino acids long. CDR1 and CDR2 (germline): SQVTM, ANQGSEA. The CDR3 DNA reads as TGCAGCATAATAACAGCGGGGACTTACGAGCAGTACTTC. Protein: CSIITAGTYEQYF.

The DNA for the CDR3 is TGTGCCAGCAGTTTATACGGTAGCGGGGCATACGAGCAGTACTTC. Amino acid sequence: CASSLYGSGAYEQYF. The chain links TRBV28 to TRBJ2-7, with 8 bases fitting TRBD2. The CDR3 length is 15 residues. Germline V gene lookup returns CDR1 MDHEN and CDR2 SYDVKM. Trimming removed 1 base from V and 4 bases from J; junction bases left unmatched: 6.

The chain is built from TRBV4-2 and TRBJ2-1, with 7 bases matching TRBD2. CDR3 length: 18 amino acids. The germline V gene encodes CDR1 LGHNA and CDR2 YNFKEQ. V gave up 0 bases and J gave up 5 bases; unmatched junction bases: 13. The CDR3 region has the DNA TGTGCCAGCAGCCAAGATTTGACGGTAAAGGGAGGGGACAATGAGCAGTTCTTC. As protein: CASSQDLTVKGGDNEQFF.

The rearrangement links TRBV9 to TRBJ2-5, with a weak D call TRBD2 (5 bases). The CDR3 has 12 amino acids. Germline V gene data show CDR1 as SGDLS and CDR2 as YYNGEE. Trimming left V 2 bases short and J 4 bases short, with 6 bases between. The CDR3 sequence: CASSVGRETQYF. The CDR3 bases are TGTGCCAGCAGCGTGGGGAGAGAGACCCAGTACTTC.

The DNA of the CDR3 is TGTGCCACCCAAAGGGGCGAGCAGTACTTC. This translates into CATQRGEQYF. This chain links TRBV6-6 with TRBJ2-5; possibly TRBD1 for D (5 bases). The DNA end is more similar to TRBJ2-7, so the J call may be wrong. Germline values: CDR1 MNHNY, CDR2 SVGAGI (reference sequence). The CDR3 loop spans 10 amino acids.

The chain recombines TRBV10-3 with TRBJ1-2; perhaps TRBD1 as D (5 bases). CDR1 and CDR2 (germline): ENHRY, SYGVKD. V was cut by 10 bases and J by 6 bases, with 12 bases left in between. This CDR3 spans 11 amino acids. CDR3 nucleotide sequence: TGTGCCACCTCAGGAGGGGATGGCTACACCTTC. Translating gives CATSGGDGYTF.

The V call is TRBV19, the J call TRBJ2-2; TRBD2 aligns across 12 bases. The CDR3 sequence is 14 residues long. Germline lookup yields CDR1 LNHDA and CDR2 SQIVND (reference sequence). CDR3 sequence reads: CATVRTSGIGELFF. The DNA for the CDR3 is TGTGCGACGGTGAGGACTAGCGGGATTGGGGAGCTGTTTTTT.

DNA for the CDR3: TGTGCCAGCAGCCAACACAGGGTGAACACTGAAGCTTTCTTT. Translating gives CASSQHRVNTEAFF. V usage is TRBV4-2 and J usage is TRBJ1-1; maybe TRBD1 (6 bases). The CDR3 totals 14 residues. Germline V CDR1 and CDR2: LGHNA, YNFKEQ. V was clipped by 2 bases and J by 0 bases, with 7 bases between them.

The V gene is TRBV4-2, the J gene TRBJ1-3; D is unresolved. The CDR3 has 17 amino acids. Germline CDR1 reads LGHNA; CDR2 reads YNFKEQ. Trimming stripped 3 bases from V and 0 bases from J, with 15 bases between. CDR3 nucleotides: TGTGCCAGCAGCCATGCCTTTTCCATTGCCTCTGGAAACACCATATATTTT. Its protein product is CASSHAFSIASGNTIYF.

The chain is built from TRBV4-1 and TRBJ1-2; D call uncertain. This CDR3 has 18 residues. Germline V gene lookup returns CDR1 MGHRA and CDR2 YSYEKL. Trimming removed 3 bases at V and 3 bases at J, with 23 bases between. The CDR3 DNA follows: TGCGCCAGCAGCCAGCTCCCCCCTCTGGTGAAGACCCACTATGGCTACACCTTC. It yields the protein CASSQLPPLVKTHYGYTF.

This clone was found once. This chain connects TRBV10-2 to TRBJ1-1; D is undetermined. The germline gives CDR1 WSHSY, CDR2 SAAADI. Trimming left V 4 bases short and J 0 bases short, with 9 bases between. The CDR3 spans 14 residues. The CDR3 region is CASSGSGLNTEAFF. In DNA form, the CDR3 reads TGCGCCAGCAGTGGTAGCGGTCTGAACACTGAAGCTTTCTTT.

This clone turned up a few times. V usage is TRBV6-6 and J usage is TRBJ1-5; D might be TRBD1 (6 bases). Trimming stripped 5 bases from V and 6 bases from J, with 11 bases between. Germline V CDR1 and CDR2: MNHNY, SVGAGI (reference sequence). The CDR3 sequence is 13 residues long. The CDR3 sequence: CASSTGTGQPQHF. DNA of the CDR3: TGTGCCAGCAGTACAGGGACCGGTCAGCCCCAGCATTTT.

V gene TRBV5-1 combines with J gene TRBJ2-1, with 8 bases identical to TRBD2. The CDR3 spans 16 residues. Germline V gene data show CDR1 as SGHRS and CDR2 as YFSETQ. The junction had 4 bases not matched to a gene; V was cut back by 2 bases and J by 0 bases. The CDR3 nucleotides read TGCGCCAGCAGCTTAACCAGCGGGGGCTCCTACAATGAGCAGTTCTTC. Translated: CASSLTSGGSYNEQFF.

CDR3 DNA sequence: TGTGCCAGCAGCTTAGAGCACAACACCGGGGAGCTGTTTTTT. As protein: CASSLEHNTGELFF. The rearrangement links TRBV5-8 to TRBJ2-2; D not resolved. The V end lost 2 bases, the J end lost 2 bases, and 7 bases lay between the germline ends. The CDR3 is made up of 14 amino acids. Germline CDR1 reads SGHTS; CDR2 reads YDEGEE.

This chain joins TRBV9 and TRBJ2-3; D remains unclear. CDR1 is SGDLS, CDR2 YYNGEE, per germline. This CDR3 has 16 amino acids. Trimming shortened V by 7 bases and J by 3 bases, and 21 bases separated the two germline ends. As DNA, the CDR3 is TGTGCCAGCTCTACTACACTGGGCTTGGGTACAGATACGCAGTATTTT. Protein: CASSTTLGLGTDTQYF. Supplemented by reference TRBV9 and TRBJ2-3, the full variable domain reads DSGVTQTPKHLITATGQRVTLRCSPRSGDLSVYWYQQSLDQGLQFLIQYYNGEERAKGNILERFSAQQFPDLHSELNLSSLELGDSALYFCASSTTLGLGTDTQYFGPGTRLTVL.

V and J are TRBV5-6 and TRBJ2-7; weak D call: TRBD1 (7 bases). The germline CDR1 and CDR2 sequences are SGHDT and YYEEEE. CDR3 size: 15 residues. Deletions cut 8 bases from V and 2 bases from J, with 20 bases between. DNA of the CDR3: TGTGCCAGTACGACGGGAGACGGACAGGCCTACGAGCAGTACTTC. Translated, it gives CASTTGDGQAYEQYF. Drawing the rest from reference TRBV5-6 and TRBJ2-7, the complete variable domain is DAGVTQSPTHLIKTRGQQVTLRCSPKSGHDTVSWYQQALGQGPQFIFQYYEEEERQRGNFPDRFSGHQFPNYSSELNVNALLLGDSALYLCASTTGDGQAYEQYFGPGTRLTVT.

Remarks on this clone: Likely a read error: the CDR3 ends without its conserved phenylalanine or tryptophan. It is unclear where the CDR3 begins or ends on the DNA, so no DNA is shown, and the CDR3 is as TCRdb lists it. J is TRBJ2-7 and V is TRBV11-3; the table's D call of TRBD1 was not tested on the DNA. CDR1 is SGHNT and CDR2 is YENEEA in the germline V gene. The CDR3 contains 8 residues when both ends are counted. This chain's CDR3 is CASSRTDP.

The chain uses TRBV9 and TRBJ1-1, with D unclear. V lost 0 bases and J 3 bases, leaving 6 bases between the germline ends. The V gene's germline CDR1 is SGDLS and CDR2 YYNGEE. This CDR3 is 13 amino acids long. CDR3 region: CASSVGADTEAFF. The CDR3 coding sequence is TGTGCCAGCAGCGTAGGGGCTGACACTGAAGCTTTCTTT.